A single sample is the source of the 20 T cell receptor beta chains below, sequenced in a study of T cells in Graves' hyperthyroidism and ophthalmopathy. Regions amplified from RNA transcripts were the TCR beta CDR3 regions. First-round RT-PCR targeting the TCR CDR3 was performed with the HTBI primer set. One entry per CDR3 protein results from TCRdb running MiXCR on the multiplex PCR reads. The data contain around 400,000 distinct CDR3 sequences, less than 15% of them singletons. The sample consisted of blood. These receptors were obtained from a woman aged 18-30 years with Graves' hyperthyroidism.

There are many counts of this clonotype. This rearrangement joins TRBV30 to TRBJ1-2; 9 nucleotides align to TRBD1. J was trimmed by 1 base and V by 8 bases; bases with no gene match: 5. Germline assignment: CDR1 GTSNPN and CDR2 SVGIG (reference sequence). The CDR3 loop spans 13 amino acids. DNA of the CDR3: TGTGCCGGATGGGGACAGGGTAACTATGGCTACACCTTC. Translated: CAGWGQGNYGYTF.

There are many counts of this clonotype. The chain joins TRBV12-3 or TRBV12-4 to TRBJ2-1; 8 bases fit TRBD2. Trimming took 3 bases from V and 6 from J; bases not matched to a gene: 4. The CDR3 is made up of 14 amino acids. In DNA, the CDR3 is TGTGCCAGCAGTTTTGGGACTAGTTTCAATGAGCAGTTCTTC. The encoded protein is CASSFGTSFNEQFF.

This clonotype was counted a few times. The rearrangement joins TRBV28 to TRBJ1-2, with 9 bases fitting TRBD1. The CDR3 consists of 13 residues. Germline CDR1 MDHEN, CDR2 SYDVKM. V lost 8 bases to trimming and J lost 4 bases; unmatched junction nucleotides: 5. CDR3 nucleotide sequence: TGTGCCAGCGCCTGGGGACAGGGCTATGGCTACACCTTC. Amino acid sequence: CASAWGQGYGYTF.

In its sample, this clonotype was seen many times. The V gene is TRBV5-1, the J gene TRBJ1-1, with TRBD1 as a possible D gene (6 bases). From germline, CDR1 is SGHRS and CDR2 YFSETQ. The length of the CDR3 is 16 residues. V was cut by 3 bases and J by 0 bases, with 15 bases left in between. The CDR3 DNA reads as TGCGCCAGCAGCTCACACGGGACATACATGAACACTGAAGCTTTCTTT. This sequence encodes CASSSHGTYMNTEAFF.

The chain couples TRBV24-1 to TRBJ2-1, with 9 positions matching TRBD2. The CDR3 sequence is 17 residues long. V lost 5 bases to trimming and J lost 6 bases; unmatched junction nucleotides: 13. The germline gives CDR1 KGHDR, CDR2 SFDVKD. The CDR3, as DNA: TGTGCCACCAGTGGAGACTTCAGCGGGGGGTTCCTCAATGAGCAGTTCTTC. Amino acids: CATSGDFSGGFLNEQFF.

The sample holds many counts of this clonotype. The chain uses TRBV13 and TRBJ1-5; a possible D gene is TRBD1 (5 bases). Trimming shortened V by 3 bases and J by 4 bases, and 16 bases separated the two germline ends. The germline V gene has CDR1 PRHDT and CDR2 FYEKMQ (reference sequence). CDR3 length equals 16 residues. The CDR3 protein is CASSLGQGHGNQPQHF. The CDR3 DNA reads TGTGCCAGCAGCTTGGGGCAGGGTCATGGAAATCAGCCCCAGCATTTT.

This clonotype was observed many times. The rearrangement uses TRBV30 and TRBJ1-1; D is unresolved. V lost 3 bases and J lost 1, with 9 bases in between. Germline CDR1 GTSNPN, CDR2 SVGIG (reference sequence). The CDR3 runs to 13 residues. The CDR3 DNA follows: TGTGCCTGGAGAGGGCTAGCGAACACTGAAGCTTTCTTT. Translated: CAWRGLANTEAFF.

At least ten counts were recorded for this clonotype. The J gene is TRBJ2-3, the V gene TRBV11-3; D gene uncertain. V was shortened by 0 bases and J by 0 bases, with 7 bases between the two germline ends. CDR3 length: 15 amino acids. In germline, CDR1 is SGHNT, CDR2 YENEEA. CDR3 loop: CASSLDFTSTDTQYF. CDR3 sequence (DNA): TGTGCCAGCAGCTTAGACTTTACTAGCACAGATACGCAGTATTTT.

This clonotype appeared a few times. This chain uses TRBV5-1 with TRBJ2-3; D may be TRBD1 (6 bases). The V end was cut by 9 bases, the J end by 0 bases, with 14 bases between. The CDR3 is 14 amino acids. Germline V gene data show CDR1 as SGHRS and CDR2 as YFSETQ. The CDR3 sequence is CATQTGPSTDTQYF. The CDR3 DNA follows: TGCGCCACCCAGACAGGTCCTAGCACAGATACGCAGTATTTT.

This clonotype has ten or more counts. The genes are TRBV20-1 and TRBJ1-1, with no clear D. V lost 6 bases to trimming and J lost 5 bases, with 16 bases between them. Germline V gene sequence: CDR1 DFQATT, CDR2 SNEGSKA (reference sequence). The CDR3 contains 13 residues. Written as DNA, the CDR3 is TGCAGTGCATACAAGGTCAGAGGGACTGAAGCTTTCTTT. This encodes CSAYKVRGTEAFF.

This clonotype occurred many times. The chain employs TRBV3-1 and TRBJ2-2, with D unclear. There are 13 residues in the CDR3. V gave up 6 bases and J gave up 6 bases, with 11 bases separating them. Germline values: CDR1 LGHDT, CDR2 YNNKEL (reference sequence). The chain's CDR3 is CASSPLDAGELFF. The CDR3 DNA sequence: TGTGCCAGCAGTCCTCTCGATGCCGGGGAGCTGTTTTTT.

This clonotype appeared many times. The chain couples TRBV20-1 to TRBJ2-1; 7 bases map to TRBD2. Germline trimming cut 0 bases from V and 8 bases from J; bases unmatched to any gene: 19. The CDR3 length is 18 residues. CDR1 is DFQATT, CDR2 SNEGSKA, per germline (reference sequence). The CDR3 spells CSARDTVFPGGDVDEQFF. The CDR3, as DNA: TGCAGTGCTAGAGATACGGTTTTCCCGGGGGGAGACGTGGATGAGCAGTTCTTC.

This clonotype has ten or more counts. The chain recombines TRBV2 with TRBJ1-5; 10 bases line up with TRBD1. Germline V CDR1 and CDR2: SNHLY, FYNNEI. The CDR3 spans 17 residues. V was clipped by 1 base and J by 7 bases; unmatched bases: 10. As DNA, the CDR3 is TGTGCCAGCAGTGAAGGGTGGGACAGGGGTTCGAGGCAGCCCCAGCATTTT. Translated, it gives CASSEGWDRGSRQPQHF. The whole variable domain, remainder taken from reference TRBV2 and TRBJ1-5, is EPEVTQTPSHQVTQMGQEVILRCVPISNHLYFYWYRQILGQKVEFLVSFYNNEISEKSEIFDDQFSVERPDGSNFTLKIRSTKLEDSAMYFCASSEGWDRGSRQPQHFGDGTRLSIL.

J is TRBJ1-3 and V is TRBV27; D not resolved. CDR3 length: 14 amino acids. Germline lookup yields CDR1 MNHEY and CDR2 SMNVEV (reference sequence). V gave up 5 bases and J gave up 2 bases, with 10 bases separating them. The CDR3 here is CASSQPGTGNTIYF. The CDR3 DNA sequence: TGTGCCAGCAGTCAACCGGGGACTGGAAACACCATATATTTT.

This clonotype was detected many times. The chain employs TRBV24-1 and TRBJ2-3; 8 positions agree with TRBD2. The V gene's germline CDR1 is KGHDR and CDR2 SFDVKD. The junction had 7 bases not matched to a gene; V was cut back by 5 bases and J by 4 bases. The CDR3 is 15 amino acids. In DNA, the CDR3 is TGTGCCACCAGTGGAGACACGCGGGGGGCAGATACGCAGTATTTT. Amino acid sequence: CATSGDTRGADTQYF.

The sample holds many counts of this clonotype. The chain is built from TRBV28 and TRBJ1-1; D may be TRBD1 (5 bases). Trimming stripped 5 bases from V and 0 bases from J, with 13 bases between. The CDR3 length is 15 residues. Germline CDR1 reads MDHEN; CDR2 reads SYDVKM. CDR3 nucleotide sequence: TGTGCCAGCAGTCTCCAGGGTAGCATGAACACTGAAGCTTTCTTT. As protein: CASSLQGSMNTEAFF.

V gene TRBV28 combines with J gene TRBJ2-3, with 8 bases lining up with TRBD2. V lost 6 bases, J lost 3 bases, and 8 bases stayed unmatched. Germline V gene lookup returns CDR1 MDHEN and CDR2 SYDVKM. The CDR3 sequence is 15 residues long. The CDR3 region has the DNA TGTGCCAGCAGCTCCCCGGGGGGGGGGACAGATACGCAGTATTTT. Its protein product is CASSSPGGGTDTQYF.

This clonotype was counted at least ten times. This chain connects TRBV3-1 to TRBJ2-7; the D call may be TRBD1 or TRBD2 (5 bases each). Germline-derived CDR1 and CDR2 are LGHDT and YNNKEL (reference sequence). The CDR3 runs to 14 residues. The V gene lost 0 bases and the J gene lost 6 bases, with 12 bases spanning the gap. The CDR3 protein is CASSQEGTGGEQYF. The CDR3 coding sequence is TGTGCCAGCAGCCAAGAAGGGACCGGAGGCGAGCAGTACTTC.

CDR3 nucleotides: TGCAGTGCACGCGGGGCAGGGATGAGGGCCGGGGAGCTGTTTTTT. This encodes CSARGAGMRAGELFF. V usage is TRBV20-1 and J usage is TRBJ2-2; maybe TRBD2 (6 bases). The germline CDR1 and CDR2 sequences are DFQATT and SNEGSKA (reference sequence). CDR3 length: 15 amino acids. The V gene lost 6 bases and the J gene lost 6 bases, with 20 bases spanning the gap.

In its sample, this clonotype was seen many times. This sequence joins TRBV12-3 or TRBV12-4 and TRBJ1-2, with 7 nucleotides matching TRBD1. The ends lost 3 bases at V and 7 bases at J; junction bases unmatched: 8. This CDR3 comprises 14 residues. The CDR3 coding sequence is TGTGCCAGCAGTTTGCCGGGACAGTTTGGTGGCTACACCTTC. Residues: CASSLPGQFGGYTF.